This TCR beta chain stems from a study of cytomegalovirus exposure and HLA in healthy donors. Germline CDR1 and CDR2: MDHEN and SYDVKM. Deletions cut 2 bases from V and 6 bases from J, with 7 bases between. CDR3 length equals 12 residues. This clone has a single count. What it recognizes is unknown. Some clones are missing from TCRdb's copy, which holds only in-frame ones; the method was immunoSEQ multiplex PCR. The table lists more than 150,000 clones, 84% of them singletons. Findings of the study overall: The investigators catalogued 164 TCR beta chains as cytomegalovirus-associated.

The receptor comes from a man younger than 30 in good health and CMV-seropositive. The specimen was PBMCs. This chain uses TRBV28 with TRBJ1-1; no firm D call. DNA for the CDR3: TGTGCCAGCAGTTTACCCGGGTCTGAAGCTTTCTTT. Protein: CASSLPGSEAFF.